The rows below give T cell receptor beta chains drawn from one sample of a study of cytomegalovirus exposure and HLA in healthy donors. Repertoires were generated with immunoSEQ multiplex PCR, while TCRdb's copy carries only in-frame clones and drops some. Here the sample spans fewer than 250,000 clones, about 80% being singletons. Sequences were obtained from PBMCs. The receptors were gathered from a woman in her 30s in good health and CMV-seropositive. CDR3s include the opening cysteine and the closing phenylalanine or tryptophan. Each record gives: clone size, D gene, J gene, V gene, CDR3 protein, CDR3 DNA. The D gene is left open where the match is weak. Part of the rows lack a size; the others show once, few, many or a class for expanded clones.

clone size: few; D gene: -; J gene: TRBJ2-2; V gene: TRBV7-9; CDR3 protein: CASSLILANTGELFF; CDR3 DNA: TGTGCCAGCAGCTTAATCCTAGCCAACACCGGGGAGCTGTTTTTT
clone size: -; D gene: TRBD2; J gene: TRBJ2-7; V gene: TRBV28; CDR3 protein: CASSFGGWRELAYEQYF; CDR3 DNA: TGTGCCAGCAGCTTTGGGGGGTGGCGGGAGTTAGCCTACGAGCAGTACTTC
clone size: -; D gene: TRBD1; J gene: TRBJ1-1; V gene: TRBV7-9; CDR3 protein: CASSLGVQGANAEAFF; CDR3 DNA: TGTGCCAGCAGCTTAGGGGTACAGGGGGCCAACGCTGAAGCTTTCTTT
clone size: -; D gene: TRBD1; J gene: TRBJ2-1; V gene: TRBV7-2; CDR3 protein: CASSSGGEQFF; CDR3 DNA: TGTGCCAGCAGCTCAGGGGGAGAGCAGTTCTTC
clone size: -; D gene: TRBD1; J gene: TRBJ2-5; V gene: TRBV18; CDR3 protein: CASSLGTGGQETQYF; CDR3 DNA: TGTGCCAGCTCCCTTGGGACAGGGGGCCAAGAGACCCAGTACTTC
clone size: -; D gene: TRBD1; J gene: TRBJ2-6; V gene: TRBV28; CDR3 protein: CASSSRQGWFAGANVLTF; CDR3 DNA: TGTGCCAGCAGTTCAAGACAGGGTTGGTTCGCTGGGGCCAACGTCCTGACTTTC
clone size: -; D gene: TRBD1; J gene: TRBJ1-5; V gene: TRBV10-3; CDR3 protein: CAIRDTGVGQPQHF; CDR3 DNA: TGTGCCATCAGGGATACAGGGGTGGGACAGCCCCAGCATTTT
clone size: -; D gene: -; J gene: TRBJ2-3; V gene: TRBV27; CDR3 protein: CASSRSVGAASTDTQYF; CDR3 DNA: TGTGCCAGCAGCCGTTCCGTGGGAGCGGCTAGCACAGATACGCAGTATTTT
clone size: once; D gene: -; J gene: TRBJ1-1; V gene: TRBV7-9; CDR3 protein: CASSLGPGMNTEAFF; CDR3 DNA: TGTGCCAGCAGCTTAGGACCGGGGATGAACACTGAAGCTTTCTTT
clone size: -; D gene: TRBD2; J gene: TRBJ2-3; V gene: TRBV2; CDR3 protein: CASERGSGTDTQYF; CDR3 DNA: TGTGCCAGCGAGCGGGGGTCTGGCACAGATACGCAGTATTTT
clone size: few; D gene: -; J gene: TRBJ1-2; V gene: TRBV5-1; CDR3 protein: CASSPIGFWGPFPIYGYTF; CDR3 DNA: TGCGCCAGCAGCCCGATCGGTTTCTGGGGGCCCTTCCCCATTTATGGCTACACCTTC
clone size: -; D gene: TRBD1; J gene: TRBJ1-6; V gene: TRBV30; CDR3 protein: CAWSVGPHTGGYSPLHF; CDR3 DNA: TGTGCCTGGAGTGTAGGCCCCCATACAGGGGGCTATTCACCCCTCCACTTT
clone size: -; D gene: -; J gene: TRBJ2-7; V gene: TRBV7-2; CDR3 protein: CASSLGGEISYEQYF; CDR3 DNA: TGTGCCAGCAGCTTAGGCGGGGAAATCTCCTACGAGCAGTACTTC
clone size: -; D gene: -; J gene: TRBJ1-5; V gene: TRBV19; CDR3 protein: CASSYQGSNQPQHF; CDR3 DNA: TGTGCCAGTAGTTACCAGGGAAGCAATCAGCCCCAGCATTTT
clone size: -; D gene: TRBD2; J gene: TRBJ2-2; V gene: TRBV5-1; CDR3 protein: CASSFVAGGTPGELFF; CDR3 DNA: TGCGCCAGCAGCTTCGTAGCGGGAGGTACCCCCGGGGAGCTGTTTTTT
clone size: -; D gene: -; J gene: TRBJ2-7; V gene: TRBV29-1; CDR3 protein: CSARDTPYEQYF; CDR3 DNA: TGCAGCGCACGGGACACTCCCTACGAGCAGTACTTC
clone size: -; D gene: TRBD2; J gene: TRBJ2-2; V gene: TRBV19; CDR3 protein: CASRERGGINTGELFF; CDR3 DNA: TGTGCCAGTAGAGAGCGGGGGGGCATAAACACCGGGGAGCTGTTTTTT
clone size: -; D gene: TRBD1; J gene: TRBJ2-3; V gene: TRBV30; CDR3 protein: CAWSGTGDSAQYF; CDR3 DNA: TGTGCCTGGAGTGGGACAGGGGATTCAGCGCAGTATTTT
clone size: -; D gene: -; J gene: TRBJ1-6; V gene: TRBV6-5; CDR3 protein: CASRGLNSPLHF; CDR3 DNA: TGTGCCAGCCGGGGGTTGAATTCACCCCTCCACTTT
clone size: -; D gene: TRBD2; J gene: TRBJ2-2; V gene: TRBV6-5; CDR3 protein: CASSRLAGEPGELFF; CDR3 DNA: TGTGCCAGCAGCAGACTAGCGGGGGAACCCGGGGAGCTGTTTTTT
clone size: -; D gene: TRBD2; J gene: TRBJ2-5; V gene: TRBV28; CDR3 protein: CASSNSGRAIETQYF; CDR3 DNA: TGTGCCAGCAGCAATAGCGGGAGGGCCATAGAGACCCAGTACTTC
clone size: -; D gene: TRBD1; J gene: TRBJ1-4; V gene: TRBV2; CDR3 protein: CASNDRAREKLFF; CDR3 DNA: TGTGCCAGCAACGACAGGGCGAGAGAAAAACTGTTTTTT
clone size: -; D gene: TRBD2; J gene: TRBJ2-7; V gene: TRBV15; CDR3 protein: CATSRGLAGPYEQYF; CDR3 DNA: TGTGCCACCAGCAGAGGACTAGCGGGTCCCTACGAGCAGTACTTC
clone size: few; D gene: -; J gene: TRBJ2-7; V gene: TRBV5-1; CDR3 protein: CASSFYLGEFSYEQYF; CDR3 DNA: TGCGCCAGCAGCTTTTACTTAGGGGAATTTTCCTACGAGCAGTACTTC
clone size: -; D gene: -; J gene: TRBJ1-1; V gene: TRBV7-9; CDR3 protein: CASSPITAAAGTEAFF; CDR3 DNA: TGTGCCAGCAGCCCCATCACGGCGGCCGCGGGGACTGAAGCTTTCTTT
clone size: -; D gene: -; J gene: TRBJ2-6; V gene: TRBV27; CDR3 protein: CASGAAGILSGSGANVLTF; CDR3 DNA: TGTGCCAGCGGAGCCGCCGGAATCCTCTCGGGGTCTGGGGCCAACGTCCTGACTTTC
clone size: few; D gene: TRBD1; J gene: TRBJ2-1; V gene: TRBV11-2; CDR3 protein: CASSLERDRGGDEQFF; CDR3 DNA: TGTGCCAGCAGCTTAGAGCGGGACAGGGGAGGGGATGAGCAGTTCTTC
clone size: -; D gene: -; J gene: TRBJ2-1; V gene: TRBV11-2; CDR3 protein: CASSFPPPNEQFF; CDR3 DNA: TGTGCCAGCAGCTTCCCTCCTCCTAATGAGCAGTTCTTC
clone size: -; D gene: -; J gene: TRBJ2-3; V gene: TRBV30; CDR3 protein: CASRRAVSDTDTQYF; CDR3 DNA: TGTGCCAGTCGCCGTGCCGTTTCGGACACGGATACGCAGTATTTT
clone size: once; D gene: -; J gene: TRBJ2-2; V gene: TRBV6-1; CDR3 protein: CASSGLGGGGTGELFF; CDR3 DNA: TGTGCCAGCAGTGGGTTGGGAGGGGGGGGCACCGGGGAGCTGTTTTTT
clone size: -; D gene: -; J gene: TRBJ2-3; V gene: TRBV6-1; CDR3 protein: CASSPGEYTDTQYF; CDR3 DNA: TGTGCCAGCAGCCCCGGGGAGTACACAGATACGCAGTATTTT
clone size: few; D gene: -; J gene: TRBJ2-1; V gene: TRBV9; CDR3 protein: CASSVTPGTTYNEQFF; CDR3 DNA: TGTGCCAGCAGCGTAACTCCGGGAACTACCTACAATGAGCAGTTCTTC
clone size: -; D gene: -; J gene: TRBJ2-3; V gene: TRBV7-8; CDR3 protein: CASSLGGLADTQYF; CDR3 DNA: TGTGCCAGCAGCTTAGGTGGGCTTGCAGATACGCAGTATTTT
clone size: few; D gene: TRBD2; J gene: TRBJ2-7; V gene: TRBV9; CDR3 protein: CASSRTSGGTYEQYF; CDR3 DNA: TGTGCCAGCAGCCGGACTAGCGGGGGGACCTACGAGCAGTACTTC
clone size: -; D gene: TRBD1; J gene: TRBJ2-1; V gene: TRBV28; CDR3 protein: CASRDPDPGGRTYNEQFF; CDR3 DNA: TGTGCCAGCAGGGACCCGGATCCAGGGGGCAGAACCTACAATGAGCAGTTCTTC
clone size: once; D gene: TRBD1; J gene: TRBJ2-1; V gene: TRBV30; CDR3 protein: CAWVPRGQGNNEQFF; CDR3 DNA: TGTGCCTGGGTCCCCCGGGGACAGGGAAACAATGAGCAGTTCTTC
clone size: -; D gene: TRBD1; J gene: TRBJ1-6; V gene: TRBV6-5; CDR3 protein: CASSKGGANSPLHF; CDR3 DNA: TGTGCCAGCAGCAAAGGGGGCGCGAATTCACCCCTCCACTTT
clone size: -; D gene: -; J gene: TRBJ1-2; V gene: TRBV28; CDR3 protein: CASRPGHPNYGYTF; CDR3 DNA: TGTGCCAGCAGACCGGGACACCCGAACTATGGCTACACCTTC
clone size: -; D gene: TRBD1; J gene: TRBJ2-5; V gene: TRBV7-6; CDR3 protein: CASSLAPGGRETQYF; CDR3 DNA: TGTGCCAGCAGCTTAGCCCCAGGGGGTAGAGAGACCCAGTACTTC
clone size: -; D gene: -; J gene: TRBJ2-7; V gene: TRBV19; CDR3 protein: CASSRAGSTLSPYEQYF; CDR3 DNA: TGTGCCAGTAGTAGGGCGGGATCCACCTTATCTCCCTACGAGCAGTACTTC
clone size: -; D gene: TRBD1; J gene: TRBJ1-2; V gene: TRBV30; CDR3 protein: CASPKDRGGGYTF; CDR3 DNA: TGTGCCTCACCAAAGGACAGGGGGGGTGGCTACACCTTC